This T cell receptor beta chain is drawn from a study of blood T cell repertoires in COVID-19. Assignment of participants to cohorts was predicated upon participant-reported clinical history. The CDR3 loop spans 22 amino acids. Unmatched junction bases numbered 24, after V lost 0 bases and J lost 3 bases. CDR1 and CDR2 from the germline V gene are SGHRS and YFSETQ. Libraries were prepared by immunoSEQ multiplex PCR; TCRdb keeps only in-frame clonotypes and omits some of them. The data show 300,000 to 450,000 clones, 85% to 90% seen once. The J gene is TRBJ1-2, the V gene TRBV5-1, with 9 bases aligning to TRBD1. The sequence was obtained from a man between 18 and 35 years old who had recovered from COVID-19. Sequenced input: PBMCs or T cells enriched from blood (not recorded which). The CDR3 loop is CASSLDNGQGSWRTLPYYGYTF. DNA of the CDR3: TGCGCCAGCAGCTTGGATAATGGACAGGGGTCCTGGAGAACCCTCCCATACTATGGCTACACCTTC.